This TCR beta chain is from a study of regulatory T cells in long-lasting Graves disease. Overall study context: Patients newly diagnosed with Graves' had been on antithyroid drugs for under 3 months.

The time point here: newly diagnosed GD, antithyroid drugs for less than 3 months. Preparation of the TCR library used RNA extracted from PBMCs. Study observations and caveats: Compared with new cases, persistent Graves' patients showed reduced TCR diversity.

The germline CDR1 and CDR2 sequences are LGHNA and YNFKEQ. This CDR3 is built from 14 residues. The V end was cut by 0 bases, the J end by 6 bases, with 9 bases between. Details on this clonotype: Its antigen is undetermined.

Researchers made TCR beta libraries by using iRepertoire HTBI primers and running Arm-PCR on CDR3 regions. MiXCR, run by TCRdb on the multiplex PCR reads, gives a single entry per CDR3 protein. The table has hundreds of thousands of distinct CDR3 sequences, around 11% seen once; the top ten hold roughly 8.9%. In addition, the sample was reused for a study of T cells in Graves' hyperthyroidism and ophthalmopathy. Per that paper: Graves' hyperthyroidism without ophthalmopathy progression within 18 months was termed stable. Clonotypes that were expanded in thyroid above 0.001 mostly appeared in blood too.

The V call is TRBV4-2, the J call TRBJ2-1; perhaps TRBD1 as D (5 bases). The input for sequencing was peripheral blood mononuclear cells (PBMCs), taken at new diagnosis, from a patient treated with antithyroid drugs. The sequence was obtained from a woman aged 30 to 39 with Graves disease. In nucleotides, the CDR3 is TGTGCCAGCAGCCAAGATCGACAGCGCAATGAGCAGTTCTTC. Its protein is CASSQDRQRNEQFF.